Described below is a single T cell receptor (beta chain) sequence and its context. Its specificity is unknown. Using quantitative 5'-RACE with molecular barcodes, the authors made TCR beta libraries. In TCRdb, the 5' RACE reads were re-called with MiXCR into one record per CDR3 protein. The table includes a few hundred thousand distinct CDR3 sequences, approximately 20% detected once. The data belong to a study of CD8 T cells in ankylosing spondylitis. The V gene lost 3 bases and the J gene lost 2 bases, with 10 bases spanning the gap. This CDR3 comprises 14 residues. In germline, CDR1 is SGHTA, CDR2 FQGNSA. Study observations and caveats: It appeared that ankylosing spondylitis blood was characterized by a TCR beta motif of under ten highly homologous variants. Reported data indicate significant enrichment of disease-linked clones within matched ankylosing spondylitis synovial fluid.

Sequenced sample: blood, either unsorted or a sorted T cell fraction (not recorded which). This TCR derives from a male donor with ankylosing spondylitis. This chain connects TRBV7-2 to TRBJ1-1, with D uncertain. CDR3 loop: CASSFKFENTEAFF. The CDR3 DNA is TGTGCCAGCAGCTTTAAGTTCGAAAACACTGAAGCTTTCTTT.